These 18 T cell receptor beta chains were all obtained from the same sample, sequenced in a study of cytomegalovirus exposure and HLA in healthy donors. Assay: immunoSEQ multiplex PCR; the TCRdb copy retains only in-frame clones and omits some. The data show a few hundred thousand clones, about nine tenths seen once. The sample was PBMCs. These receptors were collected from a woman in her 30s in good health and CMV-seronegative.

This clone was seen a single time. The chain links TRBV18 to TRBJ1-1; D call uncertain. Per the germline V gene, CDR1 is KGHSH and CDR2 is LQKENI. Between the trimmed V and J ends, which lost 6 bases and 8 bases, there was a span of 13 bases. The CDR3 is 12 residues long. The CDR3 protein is CASSRGAAEAFF. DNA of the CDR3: TGTGCCAGCTCGCGAGGCGCTGCCGAAGCTTTCTTT.

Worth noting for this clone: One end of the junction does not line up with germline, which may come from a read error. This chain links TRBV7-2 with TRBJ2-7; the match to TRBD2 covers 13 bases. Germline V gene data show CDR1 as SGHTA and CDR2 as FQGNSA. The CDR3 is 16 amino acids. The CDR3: CANSLAGTSGNYEQYF. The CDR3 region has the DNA TGTGCCAACAGCTTAGCGGGGACTAGCGGGAACTACGAGCAGTACTTC.

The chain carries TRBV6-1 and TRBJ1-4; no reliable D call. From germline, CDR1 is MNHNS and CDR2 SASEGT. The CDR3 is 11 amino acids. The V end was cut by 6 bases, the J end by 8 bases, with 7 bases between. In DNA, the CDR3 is TGTGCCAGCAGGGCAATGGAAAAACTGTTTTTT. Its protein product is CASRAMEKLFF.

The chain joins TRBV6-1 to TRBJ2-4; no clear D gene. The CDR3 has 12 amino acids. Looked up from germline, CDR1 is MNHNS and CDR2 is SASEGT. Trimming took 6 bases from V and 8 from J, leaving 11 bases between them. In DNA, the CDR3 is TGTGCCAGCAGACCAACCCGGGACATTCAGTACTTC. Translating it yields CASRPTRDIQYF.

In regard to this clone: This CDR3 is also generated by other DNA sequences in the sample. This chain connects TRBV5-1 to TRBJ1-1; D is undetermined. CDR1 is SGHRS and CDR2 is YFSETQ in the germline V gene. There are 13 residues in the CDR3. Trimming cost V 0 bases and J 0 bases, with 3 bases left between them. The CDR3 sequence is CASSLVVNTEAFF. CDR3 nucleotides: TGCGCCAGCAGCTTGGTGGTGAACACTGAAGCTTTCTTT.

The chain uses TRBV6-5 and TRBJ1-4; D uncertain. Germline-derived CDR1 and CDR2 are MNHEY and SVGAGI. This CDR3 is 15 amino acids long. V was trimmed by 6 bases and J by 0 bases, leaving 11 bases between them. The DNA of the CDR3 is TGTGCCAGCAGGCCTCGAGGATCAACTAATGAAAAACTGTTTTTT. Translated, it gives CASRPRGSTNEKLFF.

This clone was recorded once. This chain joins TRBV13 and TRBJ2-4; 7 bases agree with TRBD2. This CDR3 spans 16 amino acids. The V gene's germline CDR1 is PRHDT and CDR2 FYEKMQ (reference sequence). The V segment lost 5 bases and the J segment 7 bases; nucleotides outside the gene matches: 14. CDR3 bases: TGTGCCAGCAGCCTGGGCGACGGGACTATGATCAACATTCAGTACTTC. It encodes CASSLGDGTMINIQYF.

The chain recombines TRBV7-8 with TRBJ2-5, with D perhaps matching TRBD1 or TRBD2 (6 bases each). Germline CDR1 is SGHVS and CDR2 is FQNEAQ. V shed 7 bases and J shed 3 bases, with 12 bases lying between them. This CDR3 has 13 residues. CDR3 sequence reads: CASNRGQKETQYF. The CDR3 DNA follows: TGTGCCAGCAATCGGGGGCAGAAAGAGACCCAGTACTTC.

CDR3 sequence reads: CATSRDLGGSSEAFF. CDR3 coding DNA: TGTGCCACCAGCAGAGATTTAGGGGGGAGCTCTGAAGCTTTCTTT. The chain employs TRBV15 and TRBJ1-1; weak D call: TRBD1 (6 bases). This CDR3 has 15 residues. Germline loops: CDR1 LNHNV, CDR2 YYDKDF (reference sequence). Trimming removed 0 bases from V and 6 bases from J, with 14 bases in between. Drawing the rest from reference TRBV15 and TRBJ1-1, the complete variable domain is DAMVIQNPRYQVTQFGKPVTLSCSQTLNHNVMYWYQQKSSQAPKLLFHYYDKDFNNEADTPDNFQSRRPNTSFCFLDIRSPGLGDTAMYLCATSRDLGGSSEAFFGQGTRLTVV.

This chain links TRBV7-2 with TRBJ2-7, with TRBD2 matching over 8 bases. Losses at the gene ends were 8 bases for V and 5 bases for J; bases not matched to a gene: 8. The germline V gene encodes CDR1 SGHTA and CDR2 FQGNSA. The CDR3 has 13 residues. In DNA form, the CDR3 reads TGTGCCAGCGCGCCGGCGGGAGGAAACGAGCAGTACTTC. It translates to CASAPAGGNEQYF.

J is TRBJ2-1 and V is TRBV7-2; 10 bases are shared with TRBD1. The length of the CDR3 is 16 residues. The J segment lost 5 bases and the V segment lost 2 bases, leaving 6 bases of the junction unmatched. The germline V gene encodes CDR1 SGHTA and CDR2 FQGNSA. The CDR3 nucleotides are TGTGCCAGCAGCTTATTCGGGACAGGGGTTAACAATGAGCAGTTCTTC. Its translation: CASSLFGTGVNNEQFF.

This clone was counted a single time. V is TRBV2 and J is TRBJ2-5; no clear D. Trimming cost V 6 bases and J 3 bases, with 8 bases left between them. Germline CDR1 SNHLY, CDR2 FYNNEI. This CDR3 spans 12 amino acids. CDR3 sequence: CASRRIKETQYF. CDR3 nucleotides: TGTGCCAGCAGGCGGATTAAAGAGACCCAGTACTTC.

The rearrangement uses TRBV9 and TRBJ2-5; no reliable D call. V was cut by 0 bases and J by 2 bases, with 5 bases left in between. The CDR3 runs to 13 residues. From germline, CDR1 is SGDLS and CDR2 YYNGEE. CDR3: CASSVDPQETQYF. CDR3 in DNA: TGTGCCAGCAGCGTAGACCCACAAGAGACCCAGTACTTC.

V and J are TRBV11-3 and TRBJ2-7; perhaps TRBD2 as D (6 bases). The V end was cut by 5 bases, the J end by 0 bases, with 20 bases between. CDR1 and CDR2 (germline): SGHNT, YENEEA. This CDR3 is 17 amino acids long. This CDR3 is CASSPNVGRMGSYEQYF. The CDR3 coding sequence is TGTGCCAGCAGCCCCAACGTCGGGAGAATGGGCTCCTACGAGCAGTACTTC.

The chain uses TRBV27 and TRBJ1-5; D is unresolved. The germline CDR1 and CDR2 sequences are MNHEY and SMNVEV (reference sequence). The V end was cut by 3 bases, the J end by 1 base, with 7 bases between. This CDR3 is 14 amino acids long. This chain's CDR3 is CASSFGGSNQPQHF. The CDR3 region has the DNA TGTGCCAGCAGTTTCGGAGGGAGCAATCAGCCCCAGCATTTT.

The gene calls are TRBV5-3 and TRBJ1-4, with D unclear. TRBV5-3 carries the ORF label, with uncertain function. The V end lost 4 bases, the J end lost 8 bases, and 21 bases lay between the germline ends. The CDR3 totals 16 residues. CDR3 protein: CARSPTRGPFGEKLFF. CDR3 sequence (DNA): TGTGCCAGAAGCCCCACGCGGGGTCCTTTTGGCGAAAAACTGTTTTTT.

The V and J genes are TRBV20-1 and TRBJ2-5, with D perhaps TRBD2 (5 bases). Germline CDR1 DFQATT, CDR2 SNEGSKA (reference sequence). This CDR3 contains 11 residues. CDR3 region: CSDQAEETQYF. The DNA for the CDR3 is TGCAGCGATCAAGCGGAAGAGACCCAGTACTTC.

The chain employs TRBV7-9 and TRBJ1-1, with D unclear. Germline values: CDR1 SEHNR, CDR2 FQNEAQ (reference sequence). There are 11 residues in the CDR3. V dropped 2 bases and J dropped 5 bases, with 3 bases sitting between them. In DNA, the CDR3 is TGTGCCAGCAGCTTAATTACTGAAGCTTTCTTT. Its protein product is CASSLITEAFF.